The clone carrying this T cell receptor beta chain was counted once. V lost 0 bases to trimming and J lost 0 bases, with 26 bases between them. The CDR3 is 22 residues long. Germline-derived CDR1 and CDR2 are SGHVS and FQNEAQ. These data belong to a study of blood T cell repertoires in COVID-19. Study information: Sites in the United States, Italy and Spain provided acute and convalescent COVID-19 samples. PBMCs, B-cell-depleted T cells, or T cells provided the cDNA or gDNA that made up the material.

This table comes from immunoSEQ multiplex PCR, and its TCRdb copy is limited to in-frame clones, with some not included. The sample holds 250,000 or so clones; 70% to 90% are singletons and the top ten take roughly 4.9%. The specimen sequenced was peripheral blood. The receptor comes from a woman aged 60-70 years with COVID-19, enrolled during active disease. This chain joins TRBV7-8 and TRBJ1-4; D ambiguous. The CDR3 reads CASSLARQNVRLSGATNEKLFF. The CDR3, as DNA: TGTGCCAGCAGCTTAGCTCGGCAGAATGTTAGATTAAGCGGTGCAACTAATGAAAAACTGTTTTTT.